Each of the 15 T cell receptor beta chains below was sequenced from the same sample in a study of regulatory T cells in long-lasting Graves disease. Sample time point: newly diagnosed GD, antithyroid drugs for less than 3 months. PBMC RNA was the source of the TCR library. TCR beta libraries were built with iRepertoire HTBI primers and Arm-PCR of CDR3 regions. TCRdb re-called the multiplex PCR reads with MiXCR, one entry per CDR3 protein. This sample has some 200,000 distinct CDR3 sequences, with around a fifth found just once. This sample also belongs to another study, concerning T cells in Graves' hyperthyroidism and ophthalmopathy.

The sequenced sample was peripheral blood mononuclear cells (PBMCs), obtained at new diagnosis, from a patient treated with antithyroid drugs. The receptors stem from a woman in her 30s with Graves disease.

This clonotype showed up many times. V and J are TRBV30 and TRBJ1-4; the D is unclear. Trimming shortened V by 4 bases and J by 0 bases, and 9 bases separated the two germline ends. The CDR3 runs 14 residues. Germline-derived CDR1 and CDR2 are GTSNPN and SVGIG (reference sequence). The CDR3 DNA follows: TGTGCCTGGACCGGCCGCTCAACTAATGAAAAACTGTTTTTT. This gives the protein CAWTGRSTNEKLFF.

This clonotype was observed a few times. The chain carries TRBV6-1 and TRBJ1-1; 11 positions match TRBD1. V lost 8 bases, J lost 5 bases, and 7 bases stayed unmatched. Per the germline V gene, CDR1 is MNHNS and CDR2 is SASEGT. The CDR3 has 14 amino acids. In DNA form, the CDR3 reads TGTGCCAGCTCGGACAGGGGGCTGGATACTGAAGCTTTCTTT. Amino acids: CASSDRGLDTEAFF.

Ten or more counts support this clonotype. The V call is TRBV28, the J call TRBJ1-4; the D is unclear. V was shortened by 2 bases and J by 0 bases, with 10 bases between the two germline ends. Germline V gives CDR1 MDHEN, CDR2 SYDVKM. This CDR3 is built from 16 residues. Written as DNA, the CDR3 is TGTGCCAGCAGTTTAGTCTCGATATCAACTAATGAAAAACTGTTTTTT. Its translation is CASSLVSISTNEKLFF.

There are many counts of this clonotype. The rearrangement uses TRBV2 and TRBJ1-5; the D is unclear. There are 14 residues in the CDR3. CDR1 is SNHLY, CDR2 FYNNEI, per germline. V lost 3 bases and J 11 bases, leaving 17 bases between the germline ends. CDR3 in amino acids: CASSDFEGTNTQHF. The CDR3, as DNA: TGTGCCAGCAGTGACTTTGAAGGCACCAACACCCAGCATTTT.

In its sample, this clonotype was seen many times. The chain uses TRBV19 and TRBJ1-3; D unclear. Per germline, CDR1 LNHDA and CDR2 SQIVND (reference sequence). Trimming shortened V by 3 bases and J by 0 bases, and 9 bases separated the two germline ends. This CDR3 is 15 amino acids long. CDR3 region: CASSMPTLSGNTIYF. The CDR3 nucleotides read TGTGCCAGTAGTATGCCGACACTCTCTGGAAACACCATATATTTT.

This clonotype was observed many times. This rearrangement joins TRBV29-1 to TRBJ1-3; no reliable D call. V gave up 4 bases and J gave up 0 bases, with 7 bases separating them. Per the germline V gene, CDR1 is SQVTM and CDR2 is ANQGSEA. The CDR3 has 13 residues. This chain's CDR3 is CSVAESSGNTIYF. CDR3 nucleotide sequence: TGCAGCGTTGCTGAGAGCTCTGGAAACACCATATATTTT.

This clonotype showed up many times. The genes are TRBV30 and TRBJ1-3; possibly TRBD1 for D (5 bases). Looked up from germline, CDR1 is GTSNPN and CDR2 is SVGIG (reference sequence). The CDR3 is 16 amino acids. Trimming stripped 4 bases from V and 0 bases from J, with 16 bases between. The CDR3 coding sequence is TGTGCCTGGACTCTCACCAGGGCGATCTCTGGAAACACCATATATTTT. Translation gives CAWTLTRAISGNTIYF. The whole variable domain, remainder taken from reference TRBV30 and TRBJ1-3, is SQTIHQWPATLVQPVGSPLSLECTVEGTSNPNLYWYRQAAGRGLQLLFYSVGIGQISSEVPQNLSASRPQDRQFILSSKKLLLSDSGFYLCAWTLTRAISGNTIYFGEGSWLTVV.

This clonotype was observed at least ten times. This chain joins TRBV19 and TRBJ1-1; D uncertain. Germline V gene sequence: CDR1 LNHDA, CDR2 SQIVND (reference sequence). V gave up 5 bases and J gave up 2 bases, with 12 bases separating them. The CDR3 totals 14 residues. CDR3 sequence: CASSLNTHNTEAFF. Written as DNA, the CDR3 is TGTGCCAGTAGTCTCAACACGCACAACACTGAAGCTTTCTTT.

This clonotype was recorded many times. The chain links TRBV20-1 to TRBJ1-5; maybe TRBD1 (6 bases). Germline CDR1 DFQATT, CDR2 SNEGSKA (reference sequence). The CDR3 is 15 residues long. The V end lost 0 bases, the J end lost 6 bases, and 15 bases lay between the germline ends. CDR3 nucleotide sequence: TGCAGTGCTAGAGAATACAGGGAAGCGGGTCAGCCCCAGCATTTT. It codes for CSAREYREAGQPQHF.

The sample holds many counts of this clonotype. V usage is TRBV9 and J usage is TRBJ1-2; a possible D gene is TRBD1 (5 bases). Looked up from germline, CDR1 is SGDLS and CDR2 is YYNGEE. The CDR3 consists of 14 residues. The germline V and J ends were trimmed by 3 bases and 7 bases, with 16 bases remaining between them. CDR3 DNA sequence: TGTGCCAGCAGCGAGCATGAGGTTGGGGGTGGCTACACCTTC. This codes for CASSEHEVGGGYTF.

This clonotype came up many times. The chain recombines TRBV15 with TRBJ1-5, with 10 bases fitting TRBD1. The CDR3 contains 15 residues. J gave up 9 bases and V 5 bases, and 10 bases lay outside the gene matches. CDR1 and CDR2 (germline): LNHNV, YYDKDF (reference sequence). The CDR3 nucleotides read TGTGCCACCAGCCCCGGGACAGGGGCTCCCACGCCCCAGCATTTT. Its translation is CATSPGTGAPTPQHF.

This clonotype showed up many times. This chain connects TRBV2 to TRBJ1-5; TRBD1 might be the D (6 bases). Germline CDR1 and CDR2: SNHLY and FYNNEI. Deletions cut 4 bases from V and 0 bases from J, with 16 bases between. CDR3 length: 17 amino acids. The CDR3 is CASSAGAGGYSNQPQHF. CDR3 DNA sequence: TGTGCCAGCAGTGCAGGGGCCGGAGGCTATAGCAATCAGCCCCAGCATTTT.

In regard to this clonotype: A read error may explain this, as a much larger clone is one base away. The rearrangement uses TRBV10-3 and TRBJ1-6, with D perhaps matching TRBD1 (6 bases). This CDR3 is built from 14 residues. Germline CDR1 is ENHRY and CDR2 is SYGVKD. The CDR3: CAISGGGDNSPLRF. CDR3 DNA: TGTGCCATCAGTGGAGGGGGAGATAATTCACCCCTCCGCTTT.

This clonotype was observed at least ten times. The chain recombines TRBV24-1 with TRBJ1-1, with 7 bases aligning to TRBD1. The CDR3 is 12 amino acids. Trimming cost V 4 bases and J 10 bases; bases outside gene matches: 5. The germline gives CDR1 KGHDR, CDR2 SFDVKD. The CDR3 DNA reads as TGTGCCACCAGTGACCGGGACAGAGTAGCTTTCTTT. It translates to CATSDRDRVAFF.

The gene calls are TRBV2 and TRBJ1-1, with 11 bases lining up with TRBD1. V lost 6 bases and J lost 10; bases outside the gene matches: 13. The CDR3 extends over 15 amino acids. Germline-derived CDR1 and CDR2 are SNHLY and FYNNEI. CDR3 DNA: TGTGCCAGCAGGTGGGACAGGGGGAACAGTTTTGGAGCTTTCTTT. Amino acids: CASRWDRGNSFGAFF.